The entry below describes one TCR beta chain. Its antigen is not identified. The PCR made use of 60 Vbeta and 13 Jbeta primers. Method: immunoSEQ multiplex PCR; TCRdb's copy keeps in-frame clones and lacks some. Of some 78,000 clones in the sample, 55% to 85% were seen once. The CDR3 is 19 amino acids. Germline values: CDR1 LNHDA, CDR2 SQIVND (reference sequence). Trimming cost V 3 bases and J 0 bases; bases outside gene matches: 9. The data belong to a study of cytomegalovirus exposure and HLA in healthy donors. In nominal health when sampled, donors likely had unrecorded immune exposures nonetheless. Regarding the study as a whole: Later analysis suggested links between common viral pathogens and several top significant clusters.

The chain has TRBV19 and TRBJ2-6; TRBD1 aligns across 9 bases. This receptor was taken from a middle-aged woman in good health and CMV-seropositive. The sequencing input was PBMCs. The CDR3 DNA is TGTGCCAGTAGTATCCAACAGGGGGCTCTTCCCTCTGGGGCCAACGTCCTGACTTTC. Translated: CASSIQQGALPSGANVLTF.